Listed here are 3 T cell receptor beta chains from one sample, sequenced in a study of cytomegalovirus exposure and HLA in healthy donors. PCR amplification relied on 60 Vbeta primers (plus 13 Jbeta primers). Data came from immunoSEQ multiplex PCR; TCRdb stores just in-frame clones and leaves some out. The sample records 170,000 or so clones, 80% being singletons. Sequencing was done on a sample of PBMCs. Receptor source: a man younger than 45 in good health and CMV-seropositive.

V is TRBV15 and J is TRBJ2-5, with 7 bases aligning to TRBD2. This CDR3 has 16 amino acids. V was pared by 2 bases and J by 0 bases, with 6 bases of the junction left unmatched. CDR1 and CDR2 (germline): LNHNV, YYDKDF (reference sequence). The CDR3 reads CATSRLTSEYQETQYF. CDR3 DNA sequence: TGTGCCACCAGCAGACTTACTAGCGAGTACCAAGAGACCCAGTACTTC.

The V gene is TRBV4-2, the J gene TRBJ2-5; 7 bases match TRBD2. The CDR3 is made up of 13 amino acids. With V trimmed by 5 bases and J by 2 bases, 2 bases remained unmatched. Germline V lookup: CDR1 LGHNA, CDR2 YNFKEQ. CDR3 DNA: TGTGCCAGCAGCTGGGAGGGACAAGAGACCCAGTACTTC. It translates to CASSWEGQETQYF.

The V gene is TRBV10-2, the J gene TRBJ1-6, with 7 positions matching TRBD1. Germline V gene sequence: CDR1 WSHSY, CDR2 SAAADI. This CDR3 comprises 15 residues. V lost 1 base, J lost 7 bases, and 4 bases stayed unmatched. CDR3 in DNA: TGCGCCAGCAGTGAGTGGGACAGTAGGAATTCACCCCTCCACTTT. Translated: CASSEWDSRNSPLHF.